This entry is about one T cell receptor beta chain. Its target antigen remains unknown. Base quality data are lacking; no much larger clone is found one base away. The trial excluded patients who had a history of autoimmune disease or who were on systemic immunosuppression. Peripheral blood for TCR sequencing was drawn from every dose cohort at baseline, at cycle 4 day 1 and at cycle 7 day 1. Samples came from an open-label, multicenter, first-in-human phase I dose-escalation trial of ivuxolimab. Adults with locally advanced or metastatic head and neck squamous cell, hepatocellular, melanoma or renal cell carcinoma were enrolled in the trial. Before TCR sequencing, CD4+ and CD8+ T cells were separately sorted from peripheral blood. Genomic DNA was extracted from sorted cells for sequencing of the TCRbeta CDR3 region. TCRbeta CDR3 regions were sequenced using the immunoSEQ Assay. Entries here come from immuneACCESS through TCRdb and include only in-frame sequences with V and J called. Some clones fail to appear in such tables; in the studies checked, an unresolved V gene covers under half of the shortfall, and the cause of the remainder is unknown. Within this sample are 65,000 to 85,000 clones, with about 85% of them counted one time only. Jointly, the top ten make up around 2% of the sample.

The sample belongs to a study of OX40 agonist ivuxolimab in advanced cancers. For context, the study as a whole: Ivuxolimab was an agonistic, fully human IgG2 monoclonal antibody directed against OX40 (CD134), a costimulatory receptor. Intravenous ivuxolimab was administered to patients every 2 weeks at six dose levels: 0.01, 0.1, 0.3, 1.5, 3 and 10 mg/kg. Of the 50 or so patients in dose escalation, some 20 had hepatocellular carcinoma, some 15 had melanoma, 9 had renal cell carcinoma and 9 had head and neck cancer. A male proportion of roughly 80% and a mean age of approximately 60 years, ranging from 23 to 79, were recorded for the dose-escalation cohort. Patients were allowed to have had prior anti-PD-1, anti-PD-L1 or anti-CTLA-4 therapy, and 30% to 40% of the dose-escalation patients had been treated with checkpoint inhibitors. Partial responses were achieved by three dose-escalation patients, of whom one had hepatocellular carcinoma and two had cutaneous melanoma. Peripheral TCRbeta sequencing aimed to test whether ivuxolimab altered TCR sequence diversity and caused clonal T-cell expansion. The paper reports the monotherapy dose-escalation portion (N ≈ 50 patients) of the phase I ivuxolimab trial. Summary of the overall study and its limitations: Low levels of normalized T-cell clonal expansion were also seen in some nonresponding patients. After ivuxolimab, CD8+ T cells had more expanded clones than CD4+ T cells on average. Antigen specificity was not determined for the clonally expanded peripheral T cells. In partial responders in the 0.1-3.0 mg/kg groups, normalized peripheral clonal expansion was found to be among the lowest, especially among CD8+ T cells. At doses of 0.1 to 3.0 mg/kg, clonal expansion of both CD4+ and CD8+ T cells in blood was seen between baseline and week 6.

The trim is 7 bases for V and 6 bases for J, with a gap of 10 bases between the germline ends. From a lookup of the germline V gene, CDR1 and CDR2 are MDHEN and SYDVKM. Including cysteine and phenylalanine, the CDR3 has 12 amino acids. Only CDR3 DNA remains: 36 bases, in frame from the first base. The sample in question was CD4+ or CD8+ T cells sorted from blood, obtained in a trial of the OX40 agonist ivuxolimab. The receptor was derived from an adult with an advanced solid tumor such as melanoma, head and neck, liver or kidney cancer. The V and J segments used are TRBV28 and TRBJ1-5, with the identity of the D gene unclear. CDR3 protein: CASTGIGQPQHF. The sequence in DNA is TGTGCCAGCACTGGGATCGGTCAGCCCCAGCATTTT.